The sequence of this T cell receptor beta chain was determined in a study of CD8 T cells in ankylosing spondylitis. General study points: Clones linked to the disease showed a CD8+ phenotype. They occurred at relatively low frequencies in peripheral blood.

This clonotype was counted many times. Antigen specificity is unknown. V gave up 2 bases and J gave up 7 bases; unmatched junction bases: 6. The germline gives CDR1 MNHNS, CDR2 SASEGT. The CDR3 has 15 amino acids. MiXCR was run by TCRdb on the 5' RACE reads, yielding one entry per CDR3 protein. The table shows fewer than 150,000 distinct CDR3 sequences, with 5.5% to 7.5% occurring only once. The source material was blood, either unsorted or a sorted T cell fraction (not recorded which). This TCR was recovered from a female donor with ankylosing spondylitis or in good health (not recorded which). The chain joins TRBV6-1 to TRBJ2-7, with 12 bases lining up with TRBD1. CDR3 nucleotide sequence: TGTGCCAGCAGTGAACTTGGGACAGGGGGCTGGGAGCAGTACTTC. It translates to CASSELGTGGWEQYF.